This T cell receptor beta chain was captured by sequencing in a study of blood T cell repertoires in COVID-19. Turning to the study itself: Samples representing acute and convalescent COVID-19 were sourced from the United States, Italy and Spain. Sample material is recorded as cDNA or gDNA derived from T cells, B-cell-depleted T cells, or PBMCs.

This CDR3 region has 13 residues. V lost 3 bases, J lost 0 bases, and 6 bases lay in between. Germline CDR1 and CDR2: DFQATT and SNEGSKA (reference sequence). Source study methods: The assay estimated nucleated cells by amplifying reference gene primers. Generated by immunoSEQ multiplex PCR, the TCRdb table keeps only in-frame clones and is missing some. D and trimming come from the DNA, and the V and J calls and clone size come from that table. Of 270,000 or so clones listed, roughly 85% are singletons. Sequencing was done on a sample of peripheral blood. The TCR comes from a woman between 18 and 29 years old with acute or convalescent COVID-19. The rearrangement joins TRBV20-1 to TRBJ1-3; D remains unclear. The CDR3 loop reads CSASSVSGNTIYF. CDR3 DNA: TGCAGTGCTAGTAGCGTCTCTGGAAACACCATATATTTT.